These 4 T cell receptor beta chains came from one sample sequenced in a study of cytomegalovirus exposure and HLA in healthy donors. A multiplex PCR was run with 60 Vbeta primers and 13 Jbeta primers. Assay: immunoSEQ multiplex PCR; the TCRdb copy retains only in-frame clones and omits some. The repertoire holds 150,000 or so clones, with roughly 74% as singletons. The sequenced sample consisted of PBMCs. Receptor source: a man aged 18-30 years in good health and CMV-seronegative.

The sample holds a few counts of this clone. V and J are TRBV6-4 and TRBJ2-7, with 8 positions matching TRBD2. The V segment lost 7 bases and the J segment 2 bases; nucleotides outside the gene matches: 1. Germline values: CDR1 MRHNA, CDR2 SNTAGT. The CDR3 extends over 12 amino acids. Written as DNA, the CDR3 is TGTGCCAGCACCGGGGGGGCCTACGAGCAGTACTTC. Protein sequence: CASTGGAYEQYF.

The rearrangement links TRBV5-4 to TRBJ1-2; possible D gene TRBD1, 5 bases. The CDR3 runs 13 residues. Trimming left V 3 bases short and J 12 bases short, with 18 bases between. Germline values: CDR1 SGHNT, CDR2 YYREEE (reference sequence). CDR3 DNA: TGTGCCAGCAGCTCTCTAGGACACCACTACCACACCTTC. Protein product: CASSSLGHHYHTF.

The chain uses TRBV29-1 and TRBJ2-1; the D is unclear. This CDR3 has 13 amino acids. Trimming cost V 1 base and J 6 bases, with 10 bases left between them. The germline gives CDR1 SQVTM, CDR2 ANQGSEA. The CDR3 DNA reads as TGCAGCGTTGAAGGTGTAGAAGTCAATGAGCAGTTCTTC. This translates into CSVEGVEVNEQFF.

This clone showed up just a few times. The rearrangement joins TRBV5-1 to TRBJ1-6; 8 bases line up with TRBD1. V lost 4 bases, J lost 5 bases, and 5 bases stayed unmatched. CDR3 length: 15 amino acids. Germline CDR1 reads SGHRS; CDR2 reads YFSETQ. The CDR3 spells CASSQTGGDNSPLHF. CDR3 bases: TGCGCCAGCAGCCAAACAGGGGGAGATAATTCACCCCTCCACTTT.